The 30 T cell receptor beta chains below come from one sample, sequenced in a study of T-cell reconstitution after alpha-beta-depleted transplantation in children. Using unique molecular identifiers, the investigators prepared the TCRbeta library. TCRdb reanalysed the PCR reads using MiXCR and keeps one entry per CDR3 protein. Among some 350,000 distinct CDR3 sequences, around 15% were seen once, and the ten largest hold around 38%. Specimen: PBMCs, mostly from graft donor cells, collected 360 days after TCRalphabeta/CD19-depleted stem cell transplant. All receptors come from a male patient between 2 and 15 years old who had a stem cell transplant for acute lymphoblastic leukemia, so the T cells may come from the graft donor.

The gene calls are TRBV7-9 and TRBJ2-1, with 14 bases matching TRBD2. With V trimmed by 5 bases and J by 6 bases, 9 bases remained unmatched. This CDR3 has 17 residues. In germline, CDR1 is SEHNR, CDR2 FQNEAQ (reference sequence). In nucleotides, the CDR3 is TGTGCCAGCAGCCTTGAGGGACTAGCGGGAGTTGTCAATGAGCAGTTCTTC. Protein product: CASSLEGLAGVVNEQFF.

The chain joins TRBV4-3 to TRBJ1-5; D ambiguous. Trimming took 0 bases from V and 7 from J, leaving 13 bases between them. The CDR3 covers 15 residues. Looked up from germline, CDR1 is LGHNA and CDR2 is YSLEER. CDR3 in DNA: TGCGCCAGCAGCCAAGATAGACAACTCATCCAGCCCCAGCATTTT. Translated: CASSQDRQLIQPQHF.

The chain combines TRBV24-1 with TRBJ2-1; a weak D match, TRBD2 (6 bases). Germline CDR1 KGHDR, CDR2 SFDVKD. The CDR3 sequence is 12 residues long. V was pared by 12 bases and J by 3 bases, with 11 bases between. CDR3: CASRDDYNEQFF. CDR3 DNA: TGTGCCTCGCGGGACGACTACAATGAGCAGTTCTTC.

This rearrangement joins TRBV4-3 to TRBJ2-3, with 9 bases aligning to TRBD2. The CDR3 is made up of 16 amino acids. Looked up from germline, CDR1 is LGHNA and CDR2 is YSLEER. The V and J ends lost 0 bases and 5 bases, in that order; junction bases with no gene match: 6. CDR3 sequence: CASSQDRGLARDTQYF. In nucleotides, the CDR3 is TGCGCCAGCAGCCAAGATCGAGGACTAGCGAGAGATACGCAGTATTTT.

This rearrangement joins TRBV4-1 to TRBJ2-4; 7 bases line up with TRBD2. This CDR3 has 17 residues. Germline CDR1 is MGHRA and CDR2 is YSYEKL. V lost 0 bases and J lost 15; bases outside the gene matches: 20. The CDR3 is CASSQDGRQGEGLPWYF. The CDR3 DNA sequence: TGCGCCAGCAGCCAAGATGGTCGGCAAGGGGAGGGCCTCCCCTGGTACTTC.

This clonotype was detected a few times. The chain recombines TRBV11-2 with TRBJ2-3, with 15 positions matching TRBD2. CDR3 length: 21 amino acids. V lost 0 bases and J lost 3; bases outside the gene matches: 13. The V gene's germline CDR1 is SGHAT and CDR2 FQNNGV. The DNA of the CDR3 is TGTGCCAGCAGCTTAGATCTAACCCCGGGACTAGCGGGAGGAGAGACAGATACGCAGTATTTT. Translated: CASSLDLTPGLAGGETDTQYF.

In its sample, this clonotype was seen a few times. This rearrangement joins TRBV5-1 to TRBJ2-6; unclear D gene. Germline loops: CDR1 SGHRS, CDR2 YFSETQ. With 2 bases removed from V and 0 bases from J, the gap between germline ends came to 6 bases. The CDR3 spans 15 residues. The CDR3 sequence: CASSFLYSGANVLTF. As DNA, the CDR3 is TGCGCCAGCAGCTTTCTTTACTCTGGGGCCAACGTCCTGACTTTC.

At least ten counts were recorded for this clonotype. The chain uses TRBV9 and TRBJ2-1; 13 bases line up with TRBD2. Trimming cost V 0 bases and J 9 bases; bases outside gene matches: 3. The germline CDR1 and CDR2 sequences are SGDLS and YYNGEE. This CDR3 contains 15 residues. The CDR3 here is CASSVGLAGGGEQFF. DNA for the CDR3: TGTGCCAGCAGCGTAGGACTAGCGGGAGGAGGTGAGCAGTTCTTC. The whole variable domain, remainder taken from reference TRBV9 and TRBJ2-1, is DSGVTQTPKHLITATGQRVTLRCSPRSGDLSVYWYQQSLDQGLQFLIQYYNGEERAKGNILERFSAQQFPDLHSELNLSSLELGDSALYFCASSVGLAGGGEQFFGPGTRLTVL.

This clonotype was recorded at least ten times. The CDR3 nucleotides are TGTGCCAGCAGGGAGTTTGGTACGGCCGTGACCAAAAACATTCAGTACTTC. It codes for CASREFGTAVTKNIQYF. The V gene is TRBV12-3 or TRBV12-4, the J gene TRBJ2-4; D remains ambiguous. V was pared by 6 bases and J by 2 bases, with 20 bases between. The CDR3 runs to 17 residues.

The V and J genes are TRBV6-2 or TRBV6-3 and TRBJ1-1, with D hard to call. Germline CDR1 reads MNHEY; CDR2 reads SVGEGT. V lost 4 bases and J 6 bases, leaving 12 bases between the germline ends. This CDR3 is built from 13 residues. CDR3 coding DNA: TGTGCCAGCAGTTCTTTAATGGGCCCTGAAGCTTTCTTT. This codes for CASSSLMGPEAFF.

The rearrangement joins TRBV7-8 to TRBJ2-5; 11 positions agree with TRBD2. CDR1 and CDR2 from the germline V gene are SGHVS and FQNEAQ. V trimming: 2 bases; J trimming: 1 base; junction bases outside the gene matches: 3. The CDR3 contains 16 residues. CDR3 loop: CASSLYGTSGQETQYF. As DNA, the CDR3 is TGTGCCAGCAGCTTATACGGGACTAGCGGCCAAGAGACCCAGTACTTC.

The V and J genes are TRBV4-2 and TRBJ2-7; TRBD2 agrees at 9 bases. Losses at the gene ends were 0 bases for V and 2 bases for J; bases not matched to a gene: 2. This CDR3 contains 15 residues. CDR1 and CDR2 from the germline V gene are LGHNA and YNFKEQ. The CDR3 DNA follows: TGTGCCAGCAGCCAAGAGGGACTAGCCACCTACGAGCAGTACTTC. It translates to CASSQEGLATYEQYF.

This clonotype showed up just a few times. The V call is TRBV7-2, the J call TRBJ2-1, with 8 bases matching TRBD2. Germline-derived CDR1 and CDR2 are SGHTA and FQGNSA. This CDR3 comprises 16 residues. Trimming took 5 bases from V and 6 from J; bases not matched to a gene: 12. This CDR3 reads CASSVRRGLAINEQFF. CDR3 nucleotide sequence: TGTGCCAGCAGCGTCCGCCGTGGACTAGCCATCAATGAGCAGTTCTTC.

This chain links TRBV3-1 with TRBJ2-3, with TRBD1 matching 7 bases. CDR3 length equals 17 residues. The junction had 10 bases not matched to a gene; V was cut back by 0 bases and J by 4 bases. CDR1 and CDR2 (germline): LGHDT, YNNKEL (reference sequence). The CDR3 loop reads CASSQDKVRQGADTQYF. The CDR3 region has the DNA TGTGCCAGCAGCCAAGATAAGGTCCGGCAGGGGGCAGATACGCAGTATTTT.

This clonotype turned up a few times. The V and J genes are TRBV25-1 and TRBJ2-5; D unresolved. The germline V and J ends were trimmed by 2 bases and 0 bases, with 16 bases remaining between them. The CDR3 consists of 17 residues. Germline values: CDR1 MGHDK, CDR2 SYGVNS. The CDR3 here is CASSEGLGSGNQETQYF. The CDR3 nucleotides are TGTGCCAGCAGTGAAGGGTTGGGATCCGGCAACCAAGAGACCCAGTACTTC.

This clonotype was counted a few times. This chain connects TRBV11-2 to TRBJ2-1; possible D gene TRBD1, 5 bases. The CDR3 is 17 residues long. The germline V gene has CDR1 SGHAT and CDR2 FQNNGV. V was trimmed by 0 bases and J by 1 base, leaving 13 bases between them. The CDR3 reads CASSLDSRVWSYNEQFF. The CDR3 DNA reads TGTGCCAGCAGCTTAGATAGCAGGGTTTGGTCCTACAATGAGCAGTTCTTC.

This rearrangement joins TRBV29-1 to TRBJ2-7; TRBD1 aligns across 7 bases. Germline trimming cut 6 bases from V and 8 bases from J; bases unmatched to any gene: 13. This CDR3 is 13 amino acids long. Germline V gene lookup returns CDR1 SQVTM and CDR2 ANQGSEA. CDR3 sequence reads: CSVRDSGQVQQYF. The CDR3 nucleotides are TGCAGCGTCAGGGACAGCGGACAGGTACAGCAGTACTTC.

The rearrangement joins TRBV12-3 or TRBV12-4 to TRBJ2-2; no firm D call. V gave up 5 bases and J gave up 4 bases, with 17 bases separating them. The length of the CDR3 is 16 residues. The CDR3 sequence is CASSLPSFKPTGELFF. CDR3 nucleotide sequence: TGTGCCAGCAGTCTACCCTCATTTAAACCCACCGGGGAGCTGTTTTTT.

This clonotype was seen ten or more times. The CDR3 spells CASSWGTSGRWYNEQFF. The CDR3 DNA follows: TGTGCCAGCAGCTGGGGGACTAGCGGGAGGTGGTACAATGAGCAGTTCTTC. This sequence joins TRBV7-2 and TRBJ2-1, with TRBD2 matching over 15 bases. Germline loops: CDR1 SGHTA, CDR2 FQGNSA. The junction had 5 bases not matched to a gene; V was cut back by 4 bases and J by 4 bases. This CDR3 region has 17 residues.

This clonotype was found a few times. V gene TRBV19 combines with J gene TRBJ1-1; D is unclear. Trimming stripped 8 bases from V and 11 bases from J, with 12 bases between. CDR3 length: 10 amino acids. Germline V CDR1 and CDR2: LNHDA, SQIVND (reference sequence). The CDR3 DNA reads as TGTGCCAGTGGTGGCCGAACGGCTTTCTTT. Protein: CASGGRTAFF.

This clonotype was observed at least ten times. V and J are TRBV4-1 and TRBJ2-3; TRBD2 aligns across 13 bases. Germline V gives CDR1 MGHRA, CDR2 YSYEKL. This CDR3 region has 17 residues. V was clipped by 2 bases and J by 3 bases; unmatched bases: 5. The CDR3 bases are TGCGCCAGCAGCCAAAGACTAGCGGGAGGATTGACAGATACGCAGTATTTT. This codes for CASSQRLAGGLTDTQYF.

The chain's CDR3 is CSARATGMNTEAFF. The DNA for the CDR3 is TGCAGTGCTAGGGCGACAGGGATGAACACTGAAGCTTTCTTT. This chain uses TRBV20-1 with TRBJ1-1, with 7 bases aligning to TRBD1. The germline V gene has CDR1 DFQATT and CDR2 SNEGSKA (reference sequence). The CDR3 spans 14 residues. After removal of 3 bases from V and 0 bases from J, the junction contained 4 bases not matched to a gene.

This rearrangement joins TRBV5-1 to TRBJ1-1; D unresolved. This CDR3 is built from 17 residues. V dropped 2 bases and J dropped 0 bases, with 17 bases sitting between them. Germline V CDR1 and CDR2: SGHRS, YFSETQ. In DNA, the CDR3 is TGCGCCAGCAGCTTTGATGACCCTTTTTCGCTGAACACTGAAGCTTTCTTT. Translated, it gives CASSFDDPFSLNTEAFF.

CDR3 DNA sequence: TGTGCCAGCAGCAAGGGCAGGACTAGCGGGAGGGCCCCACACAATGAGCAGTTCTTC. Translation: CASSKGRTSGRAPHNEQFF. V is TRBV7-3 and J is TRBJ2-1, with 15 nucleotides matching TRBD2. V gave up 5 bases and J gave up 5 bases; unmatched junction bases: 13. The CDR3 is made up of 19 amino acids. CDR1 and CDR2 (germline): SGHTA, FQGTGA.

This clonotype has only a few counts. CDR3 sequence reads: CANSSRESNQPQHF. The CDR3 nucleotides are TGTGCCAACTCCTCCAGGGAGAGCAATCAGCCCCAGCATTTT. J is TRBJ1-5 and V is TRBV7-9, with a weak D call TRBD1 (5 bases). The CDR3 is 14 residues long. CDR1 is SEHNR, CDR2 FQNEAQ, per germline (reference sequence). Deletions cut 10 bases from V and 1 base from J, with 14 bases between.

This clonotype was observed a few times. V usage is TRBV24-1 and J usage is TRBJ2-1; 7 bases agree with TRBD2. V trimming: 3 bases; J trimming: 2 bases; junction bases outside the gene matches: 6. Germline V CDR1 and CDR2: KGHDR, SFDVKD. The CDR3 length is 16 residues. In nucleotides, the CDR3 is TGTGCCACCAGTGATCCGGGACTAACAACCTACAATGAGCAGTTCTTC. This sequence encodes CATSDPGLTTYNEQFF.

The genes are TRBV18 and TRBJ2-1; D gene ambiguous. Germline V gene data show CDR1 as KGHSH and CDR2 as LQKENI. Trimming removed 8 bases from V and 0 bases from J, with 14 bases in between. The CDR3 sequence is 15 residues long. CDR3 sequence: CASTRTWSSYNEQFF. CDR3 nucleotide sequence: TGTGCCAGCACCAGGACCTGGAGCTCCTACAATGAGCAGTTCTTC.

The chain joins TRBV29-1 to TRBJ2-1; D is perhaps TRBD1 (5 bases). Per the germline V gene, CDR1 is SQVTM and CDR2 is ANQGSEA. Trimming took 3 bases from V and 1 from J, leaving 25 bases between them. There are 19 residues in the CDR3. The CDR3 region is CSVEPHRTGPRLSYNEQFF. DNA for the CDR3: TGCAGCGTTGAGCCCCACCGAACAGGTCCCCGGCTATCCTACAATGAGCAGTTCTTC.

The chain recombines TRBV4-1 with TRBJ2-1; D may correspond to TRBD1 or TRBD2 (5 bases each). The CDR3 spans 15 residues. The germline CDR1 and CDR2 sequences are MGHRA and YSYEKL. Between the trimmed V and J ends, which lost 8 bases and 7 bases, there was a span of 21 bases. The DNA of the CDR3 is TGCGCCAGCGGAATGTTGGCAGTTGGGGGTAATGAGCAGTTCTTC. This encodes CASGMLAVGGNEQFF.

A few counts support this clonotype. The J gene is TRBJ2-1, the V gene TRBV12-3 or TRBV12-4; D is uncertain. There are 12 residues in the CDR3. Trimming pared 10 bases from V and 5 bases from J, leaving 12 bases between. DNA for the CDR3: TGTGCCACCAAGCGAGCCCACAATGAGCAGTTCTTC. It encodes CATKRAHNEQFF.